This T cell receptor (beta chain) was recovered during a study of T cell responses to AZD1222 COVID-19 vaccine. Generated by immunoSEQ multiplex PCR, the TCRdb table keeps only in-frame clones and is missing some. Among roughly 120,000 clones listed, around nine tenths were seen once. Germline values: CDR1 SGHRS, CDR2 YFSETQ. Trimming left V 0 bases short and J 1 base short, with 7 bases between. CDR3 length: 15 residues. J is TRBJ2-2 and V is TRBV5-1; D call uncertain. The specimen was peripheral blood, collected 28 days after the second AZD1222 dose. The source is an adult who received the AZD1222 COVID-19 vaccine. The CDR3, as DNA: TGCGCCAGCAGCTTGGACGGACGGAACACCGGGGAGCTGTTTTTT. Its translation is CASSLDGRNTGELFF.